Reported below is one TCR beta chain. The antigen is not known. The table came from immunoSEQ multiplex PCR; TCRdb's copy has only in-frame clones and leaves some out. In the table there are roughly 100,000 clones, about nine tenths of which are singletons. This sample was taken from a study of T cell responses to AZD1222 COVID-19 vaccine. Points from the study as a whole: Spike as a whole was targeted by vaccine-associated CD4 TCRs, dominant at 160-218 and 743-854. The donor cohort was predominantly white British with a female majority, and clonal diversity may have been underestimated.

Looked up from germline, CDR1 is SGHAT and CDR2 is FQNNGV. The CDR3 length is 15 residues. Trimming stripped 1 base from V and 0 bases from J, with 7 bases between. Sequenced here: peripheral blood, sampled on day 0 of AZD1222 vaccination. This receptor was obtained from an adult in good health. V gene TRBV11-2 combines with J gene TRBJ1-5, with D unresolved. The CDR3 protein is CASSLGGSSNQPQHF. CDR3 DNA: TGTGCCAGCAGCTTAGGAGGATCTAGCAATCAGCCCCAGCATTTT.